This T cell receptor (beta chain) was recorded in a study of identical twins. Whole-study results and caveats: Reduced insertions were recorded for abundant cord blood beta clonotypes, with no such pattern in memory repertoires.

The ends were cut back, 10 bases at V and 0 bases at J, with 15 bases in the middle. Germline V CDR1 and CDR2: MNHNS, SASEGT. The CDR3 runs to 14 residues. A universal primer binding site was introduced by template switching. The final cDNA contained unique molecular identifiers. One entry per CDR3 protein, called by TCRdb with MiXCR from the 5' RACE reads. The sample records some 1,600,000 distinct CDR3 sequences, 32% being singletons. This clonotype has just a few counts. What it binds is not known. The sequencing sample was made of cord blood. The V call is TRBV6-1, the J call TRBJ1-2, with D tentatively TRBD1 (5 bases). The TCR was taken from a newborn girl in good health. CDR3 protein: CATSPGPTNYGYTF. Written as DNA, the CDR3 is TGTGCCACCTCCCCGGGACCGACTAACTATGGCTACACCTTC.